This T cell receptor beta chain was sequenced in a study of blood T cell repertoires in COVID-19. Study overall: Collection of acute and convalescent COVID-19 samples took place in the United States, Italy and Spain.

The repertoire was sequenced with immunoSEQ multiplex PCR; TCRdb's copy has only in-frame clones and lacks some. The sample lists roughly 350,000 clones, roughly 86% seen once, with roughly 10% in the top ten. This receptor was taken from a woman aged 25 to 39 with COVID-19, enrolled during active disease. Source material: peripheral blood.

CDR3 nucleotides: TGTGCCAGTAGTATTGGGACAGGGTCACCCGGGGAGCTGTTTTTT. It codes for CASSIGTGSPGELFF. The chain is built from TRBV19 and TRBJ2-2; 9 nucleotides match TRBD1. The germline CDR1 and CDR2 sequences are LNHDA and SQIVND (reference sequence). The CDR3 covers 15 residues. V shed 3 bases and J 6 bases; nucleotides not matched to a gene: 5. The whole variable domain, remainder taken from reference TRBV19 and TRBJ2-2, is DGGITQSPKYLFRKEGQNVTLSCEQNLNHDAMYWYRQDPGQGLRLIYYSQIVNDFQKGDIAEGYSVSREKKESFPLTVTSAQKNPTAFYLCASSIGTGSPGELFFGEGSRLTVL.